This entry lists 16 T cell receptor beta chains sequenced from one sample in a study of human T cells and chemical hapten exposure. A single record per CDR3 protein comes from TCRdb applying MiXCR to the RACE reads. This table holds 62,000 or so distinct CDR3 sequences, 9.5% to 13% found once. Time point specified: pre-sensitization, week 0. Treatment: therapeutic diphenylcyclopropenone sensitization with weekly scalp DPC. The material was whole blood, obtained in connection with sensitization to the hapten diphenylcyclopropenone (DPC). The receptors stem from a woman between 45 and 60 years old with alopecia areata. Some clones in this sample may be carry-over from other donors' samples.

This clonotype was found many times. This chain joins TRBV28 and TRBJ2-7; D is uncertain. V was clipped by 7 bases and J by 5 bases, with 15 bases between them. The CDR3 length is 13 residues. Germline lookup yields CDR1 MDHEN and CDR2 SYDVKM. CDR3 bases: TGTGCCAGCATGCGGCAGCTCCTTGACGAGCAGTACTTC. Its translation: CASMRQLLDEQYF.

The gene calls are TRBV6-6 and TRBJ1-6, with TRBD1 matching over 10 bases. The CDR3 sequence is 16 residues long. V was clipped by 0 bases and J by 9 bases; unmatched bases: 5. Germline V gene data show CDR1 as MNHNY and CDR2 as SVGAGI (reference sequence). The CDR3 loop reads CASSYSWGQGISPLHF. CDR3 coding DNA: TGTGCCAGCAGTTACTCCTGGGGACAGGGGATTTCACCCCTCCACTTT.

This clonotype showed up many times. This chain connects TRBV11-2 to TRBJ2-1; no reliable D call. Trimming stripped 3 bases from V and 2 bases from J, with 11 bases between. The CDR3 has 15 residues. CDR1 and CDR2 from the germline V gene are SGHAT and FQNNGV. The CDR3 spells CASSFSSYAYNEQFF. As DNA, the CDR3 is TGTGCCAGCAGCTTTAGTTCCTACGCCTACAATGAGCAGTTCTTC. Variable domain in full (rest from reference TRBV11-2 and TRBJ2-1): EAGVAQSPRYKIIEKRQSVAFWCNPISGHATLYWYQQILGQGPKLLIQFQNNGVVDDSQLPKDRFSAERLKGVDSTLKIQPAKLEDSAVYLCASSFSSYAYNEQFFGPGTRLTVL.

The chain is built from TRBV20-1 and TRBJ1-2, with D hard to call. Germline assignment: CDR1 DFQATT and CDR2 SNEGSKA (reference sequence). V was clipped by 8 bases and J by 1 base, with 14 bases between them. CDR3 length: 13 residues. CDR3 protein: CSPEKVLNYGYTF. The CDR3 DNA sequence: TGCAGTCCAGAAAAAGTACTTAACTATGGCTACACCTTC.

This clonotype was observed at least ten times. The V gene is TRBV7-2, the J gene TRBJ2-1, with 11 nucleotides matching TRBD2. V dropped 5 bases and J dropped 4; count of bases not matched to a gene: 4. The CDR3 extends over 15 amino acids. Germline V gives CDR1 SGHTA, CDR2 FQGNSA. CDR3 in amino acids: CASSPVAGGYNEQFF. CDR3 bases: TGTGCCAGCAGCCCCGTAGCGGGAGGGTACAATGAGCAGTTCTTC.

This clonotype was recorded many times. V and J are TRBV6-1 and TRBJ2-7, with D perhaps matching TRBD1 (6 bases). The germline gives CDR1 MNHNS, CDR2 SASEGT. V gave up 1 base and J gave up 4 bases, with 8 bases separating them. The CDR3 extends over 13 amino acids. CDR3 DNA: TGTGCCAGCAGTGAAGAAACAGGGTACGAGCAGTACTTC. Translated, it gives CASSEETGYEQYF.

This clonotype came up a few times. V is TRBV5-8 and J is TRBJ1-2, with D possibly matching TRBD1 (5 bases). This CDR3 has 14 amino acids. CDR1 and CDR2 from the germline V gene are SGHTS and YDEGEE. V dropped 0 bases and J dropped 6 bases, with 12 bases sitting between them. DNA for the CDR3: TGTGCCAGCAGCTTGGGAGGGGATCCCCATGGCTACACCTTC. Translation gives CASSLGGDPHGYTF.

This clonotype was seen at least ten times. CDR3 nucleotides: TGTGCCAGCAGCCAAGGGTTATCCGCCTACAATGAGCAGTTCTTC. It codes for CASSQGLSAYNEQFF. V gene TRBV3-1 combines with J gene TRBJ2-1; no reliable D call. Germline V gene data show CDR1 as LGHDT and CDR2 as YNNKEL (reference sequence). The CDR3 runs to 15 residues. V lost 1 base and J 2 bases, leaving 9 bases between the germline ends.

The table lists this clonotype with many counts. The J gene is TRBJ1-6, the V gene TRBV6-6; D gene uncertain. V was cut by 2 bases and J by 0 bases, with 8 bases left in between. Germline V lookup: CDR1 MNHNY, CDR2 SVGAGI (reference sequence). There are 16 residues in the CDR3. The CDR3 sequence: CASSYGSSSYNSPLHF. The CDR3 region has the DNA TGTGCCAGCAGTTACGGAAGTAGCTCCTATAATTCACCCCTCCACTTT.

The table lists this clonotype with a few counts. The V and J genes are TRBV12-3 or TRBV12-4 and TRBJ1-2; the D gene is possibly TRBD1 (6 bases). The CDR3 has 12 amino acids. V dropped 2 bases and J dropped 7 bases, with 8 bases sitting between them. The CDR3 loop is CASSLWGAGYTF. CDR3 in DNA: TGTGCCAGCAGTTTATGGGGGGCTGGCTACACCTTC.

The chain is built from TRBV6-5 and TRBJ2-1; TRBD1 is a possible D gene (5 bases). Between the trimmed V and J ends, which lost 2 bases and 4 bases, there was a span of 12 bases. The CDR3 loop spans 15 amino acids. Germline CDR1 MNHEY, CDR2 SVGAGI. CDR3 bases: TGTGCCAGCAGTTACCCTAGGGGCTCGTACAATGAGCAGTTCTTC. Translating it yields CASSYPRGSYNEQFF.

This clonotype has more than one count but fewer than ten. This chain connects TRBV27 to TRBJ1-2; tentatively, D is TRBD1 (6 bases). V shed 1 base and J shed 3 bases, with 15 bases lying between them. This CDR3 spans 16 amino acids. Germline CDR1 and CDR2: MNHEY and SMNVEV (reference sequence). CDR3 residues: CASSLYPMGADYGYTF. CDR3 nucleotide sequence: TGTGCCAGCAGTTTATACCCCATGGGGGCCGACTATGGCTACACCTTC.

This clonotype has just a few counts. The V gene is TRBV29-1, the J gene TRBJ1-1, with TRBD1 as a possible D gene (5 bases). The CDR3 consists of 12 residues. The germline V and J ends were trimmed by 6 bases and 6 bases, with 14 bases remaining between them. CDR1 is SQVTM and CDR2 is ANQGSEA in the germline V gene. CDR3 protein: CSVARGPSEAFF. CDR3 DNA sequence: TGCAGCGTCGCCCGGGGCCCTTCTGAAGCTTTCTTT.

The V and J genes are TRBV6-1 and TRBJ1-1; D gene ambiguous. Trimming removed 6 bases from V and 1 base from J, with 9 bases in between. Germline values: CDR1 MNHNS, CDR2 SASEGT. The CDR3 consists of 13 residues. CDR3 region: CASRAAENTEAFF. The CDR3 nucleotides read TGTGCCAGCAGGGCCGCGGAGAACACTGAAGCTTTCTTT.

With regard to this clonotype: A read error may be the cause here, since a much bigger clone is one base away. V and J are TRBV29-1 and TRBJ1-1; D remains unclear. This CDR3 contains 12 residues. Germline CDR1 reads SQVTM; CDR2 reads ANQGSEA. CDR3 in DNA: TGCAGCGGTTGGGAGATTAACACTGAAGCTTCCTTT. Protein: CSGWEINTEASF.

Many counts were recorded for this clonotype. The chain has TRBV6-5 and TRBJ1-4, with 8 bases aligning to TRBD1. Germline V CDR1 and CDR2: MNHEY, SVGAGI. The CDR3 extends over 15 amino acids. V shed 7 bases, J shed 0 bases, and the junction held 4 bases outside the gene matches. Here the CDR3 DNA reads TGTGCCAGCACTCCACAGGGGGCAACTAATGAAAAACTGTTTTTT. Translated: CASTPQGATNEKLFF.